This TCR beta chain came from a study of T cell repertoires in aging, cancer and after chemotherapy. Study details: Healthy donor repertoires were recorded over several months to years and showed clear clonal overlap. About 9 million TCR reads were in the whole dataset. Study findings and constraints: In each cancer cohort, median generation probability increased across chemotherapy, suggesting thymic output rebounded. In cancer patients, declining TCR diversity with age involved lost richness and lost evenness.

TRB rearrangements spanning V, D and J were amplified using mixed TRB-A/B primers. From the multiplex PCR reads, TCRdb called clonotypes with MiXCR, one entry per CDR3 protein. The sample comprises around 10,000 distinct CDR3 sequences, around a quarter of which are singletons, and roughly 2.6% rests with the top ten. This clonotype was counted between two and nine times. The antigen remains undetermined. There are 14 residues in the CDR3. Germline V gene sequence: CDR1 LGHNA, CDR2 YSLEER. V was pared by 2 bases and J by 9 bases, with 8 bases of the junction left unmatched. Peripheral blood genomic DNA, not sorted cells or RNA, was the template.

This clonotype was obtained from a human donor in good health. Sequenced sample: blood. The rearrangement joins TRBV4-3 to TRBJ1-2; the match to TRBD1 covers 8 bases. CDR3 protein: CASSQPGQGLSYTF. The DNA of the CDR3 is TGCGCCAGCAGCCAACCCGGACAGGGTTTGAGCTACACCTTC.